The 13 T cell receptor beta chains listed next were all sequenced from one sample in a study of blood T cell repertoires in COVID-19. Profiled with immunoSEQ multiplex PCR; TCRdb holds only in-frame clones, not every one. The sample holds around 72,000 clones, 82% seen once. The sequencing sample was made of peripheral blood. These receptors were obtained from a woman aged 55-75 years with acute or convalescent COVID-19.

The chain couples TRBV13 to TRBJ1-1; a weak D match, TRBD1 (5 bases). CDR3 size: 12 residues. Germline CDR1 is PRHDT and CDR2 is FYEKMQ (reference sequence). Trimming pared 2 bases from V and 10 bases from J, leaving 11 bases between. DNA for the CDR3: TGTGCCAGCAGCTTACAAGGGGTGGGAGCTTTCTTT. It is translated as CASSLQGVGAFF.

The CDR3 DNA follows: TGCGCCAGCAGCCCAGCTGGGGGCACGAGGGCCACCGGGGAGCTGTTTTTT. Amino acid sequence: CASSPAGGTRATGELFF. The V and J genes are TRBV5-1 and TRBJ2-2; tentatively, D is TRBD1 (6 bases). Germline lookup yields CDR1 SGHRS and CDR2 YFSETQ. The CDR3 has 17 amino acids. The V gene lost 4 bases and the J gene lost 4 bases, with 20 bases spanning the gap.

The chain links TRBV6-6 to TRBJ1-1; no firm D call. V lost 3 bases and J lost 4, with 12 bases in between. From germline, CDR1 is MNHNY and CDR2 SVGAGI (reference sequence). The CDR3 totals 14 residues. CDR3 DNA sequence: TGTGCCAGCAGTTATGGCGACGCGGGCACTGAAGCTTTCTTT. Its translation is CASSYGDAGTEAFF.

The chain employs TRBV7-2 and TRBJ2-3; a possible D gene is TRBD2 (6 bases). Germline lookup yields CDR1 SGHTA and CDR2 FQGNSA. Trimming removed 5 bases from V and 4 bases from J, with 13 bases in between. The CDR3 is 14 residues long. CDR3 residues: CASSPPGRADTQYF. In DNA form, the CDR3 reads TGTGCCAGCAGCCCCCCCGGGAGAGCAGATACGCAGTATTTT.

This chain joins TRBV28 and TRBJ1-2; TRBD1 matches 8 bases. J was trimmed by 0 bases and V by 3 bases; bases with no gene match: 6. CDR1 is MDHEN, CDR2 SYDVKM, per germline. The length of the CDR3 is 16 residues. The CDR3 sequence: CASSFRDRSTNYGYTF. DNA of the CDR3: TGTGCCAGCAGTTTCCGGGACAGGTCTACTAACTATGGCTACACCTTC.

The rearrangement links TRBV6-5 to TRBJ2-1; 10 nucleotides agree with TRBD2. The J segment lost 8 bases and the V segment lost 8 bases, leaving 12 bases of the junction unmatched. CDR1 is MNHEY and CDR2 is SVGAGI in the germline V gene. CDR3 length: 15 residues. CDR3 sequence: CASWRLSGGADEQFF. In DNA form, the CDR3 reads TGTGCCAGCTGGCGACTGAGCGGGGGGGCCGATGAGCAGTTCTTC.

The sample holds one count of this clone. The chain has TRBV2 and TRBJ2-7, with D possibly TRBD1 on 5 matching bases. Trimming shortened V by 6 bases and J by 0 bases, and 21 bases separated the two germline ends. Germline V lookup: CDR1 SNHLY, CDR2 FYNNEI. The CDR3 consists of 17 residues. The DNA of the CDR3 is TGTGCCAGCAGGCACCAATTTCTCCTAGACAGCTCCTACGAGCAGTACTTC. Amino acid sequence: CASRHQFLLDSSYEQYF.

The V call is TRBV19, the J call TRBJ1-6; 9 positions agree with TRBD1. V was pared by 9 bases and J by 5 bases, with 11 bases of the junction left unmatched. The germline V gene has CDR1 LNHDA and CDR2 SQIVND (reference sequence). The CDR3 is 16 amino acids. The CDR3 DNA sequence: TGTGCCAGCAGTCCAGGACAGGGGAACAATAATTCACCCCTCCACTTT. This encodes CASSPGQGNNNSPLHF.

The chain employs TRBV5-4 and TRBJ1-1; possibly TRBD1 for D (5 bases). In germline, CDR1 is SGHNT, CDR2 YYREEE (reference sequence). V lost 1 base and J 1 base, leaving 5 bases between the germline ends. The CDR3 sequence is 13 residues long. The CDR3 sequence: CASSLTGNTEAFF. The CDR3 region has the DNA TGTGCCAGCAGCTTGACAGGGAACACTGAAGCTTTCTTT.

The chain employs TRBV10-2 and TRBJ2-1; the match to TRBD2 covers 14 bases. Germline V CDR1 and CDR2: WSHSY, SAAADI. This CDR3 has 14 amino acids. J was trimmed by 8 bases and V by 7 bases; bases with no gene match: 4. The CDR3 nucleotides are TGCGCCAGCACGACTAGCGGGGGGGCCGATGAGCAGTTCTTC. Its protein is CASTTSGGADEQFF.

This clone was observed once. J is TRBJ2-1 and V is TRBV7-8; the D gene is possibly TRBD2 (5 bases). This CDR3 region has 16 residues. Germline V gene lookup returns CDR1 SGHVS and CDR2 FQNEAQ. Trimming removed 1 base from V and 7 bases from J, with 17 bases in between. CDR3 coding DNA: TGTGCCAGCAGCTTAGATGTAGGCAGAAGGAGGAATGAGCAGTTCTTC. Its protein product is CASSLDVGRRRNEQFF.

J is TRBJ1-2 and V is TRBV28; D is possibly TRBD1 (5 bases). Germline CDR1 MDHEN, CDR2 SYDVKM. Deletions cut 6 bases from V and 2 bases from J, with 13 bases between. This CDR3 comprises 14 residues. CDR3 amino acids: CASRPQQENYGYTF. The CDR3 DNA sequence: TGTGCCAGCAGACCACAACAGGAGAACTATGGCTACACCTTC.

This chain joins TRBV25-1 and TRBJ1-4, with TRBD1 matching 11 bases. This CDR3 region has 15 residues. Trimming took 2 bases from V and 8 from J; bases not matched to a gene: 4. In germline, CDR1 is MGHDK, CDR2 SYGVNS. The CDR3 DNA reads as TGTGCCAGCAGTGAACCCGGGACAGGGGGGGAAAAACTGTTTTTT. Amino acid sequence: CASSEPGTGGEKLFF.